The rows below give T cell receptor beta chains drawn from one sample of a study of graft-versus-host responses after intestinal transplantation. Profiling relied on immunoSEQ multiplex PCR, and the TCRdb table lists in-frame clones only, not all of them. The sample yields more than 70,000 clones, almost 90% seen once. Antigens of these TCRs are unknown. This specimen was unstimulated CD4+ T cells sorted from spleen or lymph node cells, taken before intestinal transplant. The source is a human donor who received an intestinal transplant. Both conserved end residues are part of each CDR3. Each record gives: J gene, V gene, CDR3 protein.

TRBJ2-3 TRBV5-1 CASSLSLGGDTQYF
TRBJ2-2 TRBV9 CASSLGGGPTNTGELFF
TRBJ2-2 TRBV5-1 CASSLAVTGELFF
TRBJ1-1 TRBV10-3 CAIRGLQGGSEAFF
TRBJ1-4 TRBV5-5 CASSLGSFNEKLFF
TRBJ2-3 TRBV6-1 CASFSGGSTDTQYF
TRBJ2-1 TRBV5-1 CASSSRQVSSYNEQFF
TRBJ2-7 TRBV5-6 CASRRGPFNEQYF
TRBJ2-5 TRBV2 CASIEGSEEETQYF
TRBJ2-3 TRBV5-1 CASSLGPLGRTDTQYF
TRBJ1-2 TRBV10-2 CASSDRRGNYGYTF
TRBJ1-1 TRBV6-5 CASSRGQAGTEAFF
TRBJ1-2 TRBV7-2 CASSPSGGGSYGYTF
TRBJ1-1 TRBV5-1 CASSLASNTEAFF
TRBJ1-5 TRBV2 CASSRGGSNQPQHF
TRBJ2-7 TRBV27 CASRRDGNYEQYF
TRBJ1-2 TRBV6-6 CASSLSGVNGYTF
TRBJ1-4 TRBV6-1 CASRATPGEKLFF
TRBJ2-7 TRBV18 CASSPQQGASLYEQYF
TRBJ2-2 TRBV5-1 CASLGTGRNTGELFF
TRBJ2-7 TRBV6-5 CASSYSQRYEQYF
TRBJ2-5 TRBV5-1 CASSLEGLAGGRETQYF
TRBJ1-4 TRBV15 CATSTRGFIEKLFF
TRBJ2-3 TRBV6-5 CASSQRGASTDTQYF
TRBJ1-3 TRBV29-1 CSVLWAGVSGNTIYF
TRBJ1-3 TRBV6-5 CATLGANSGNTIYF
TRBJ2-7 TRBV6-6 CASSYGGPGEQYF
TRBJ1-4 TRBV9 CASSGSDGRNEKLFF
TRBJ1-2 TRBV7-2 CASSPRQIYGYTF
TRBJ2-2 TRBV5-1 CANRMTSGGACGELFF
TRBJ1-6 TRBV27 CASSGRVGSPLHF
TRBJ1-2 TRBV6-5 CASSKGQGARGYTF
TRBJ1-4 TRBV5-1 CASSFRQGREKLFF
TRBJ1-5 TRBV18 CASSPTGGHQPQHF
TRBJ1-2 TRBV21-1 CASSKDRRDDGYTF
TRBJ2-1 TRBV11-2 CASTPTSGLAGEQFF
TRBJ2-2 TRBV11-1 CASSWGGGSRTGELFF
TRBJ1-2 TRBV2 CASSERLTTRANYGYTF
TRBJ2-5 TRBV2 CASRRGDRVETQYF
TRBJ2-7 TRBV7-2 CASSRVAGTSGGAYEQYF
TRBJ2-2 TRBV7-2 CASSYGLNTGELFF
TRBJ2-7 TRBV10-3 CAIKDRDMTYEQYF
TRBJ1-6 TRBV2 CASRQGAPSPLHF
TRBJ1-1 TRBV6-5 CASSPPTGPYTEAFF
TRBJ1-2 TRBV9 CASSERTGVSGYTF
TRBJ2-7 TRBV7-9 CASSLGADSLSYEQYF